A selection of T cell receptor beta chains follows, all from one sample in a study of blood T cell repertoires in COVID-19. This table comes from immunoSEQ multiplex PCR, and its TCRdb copy is limited to in-frame clones, with some not included. Here the sample spans roughly 59,000 clones, more than 70% being singletons. Input material: peripheral blood. Receptors originate from a human donor in a cohort sampled during active COVID-19. Each CDR3 is given with its conserved first and last residue. The D gene is left open where the match is weak. Size is stated for part of the rows, as once, few or many counts, or as a class when the clone is expanded.

NA | NA | TRBJ1-3 | TRBV7-9 | CASSSTVRNTIYF | TGTGCCAGCAGCTCAACGGTTAGAAACACCATATATTTT
TRBD2 | NA | TRBJ2-3 | TRBV11-2 | CASSLLGLAVSTDTQYF | TGTGCCAGCAGCTTACTGGGACTAGCGGTTAGCACAGATACGCAGTATTTT
TRBD1 | NA | TRBJ1-2 | TRBV5-1 | CASSLSGGNGYTF | TGCGCCAGCAGCTTGTCAGGGGGTAATGGCTACACCTTC
NA | NA | TRBJ1-5 | TRBV10-3 | CASAGNARGNQPQHF | TGCGCATCGGCGGGGAACGCGAGAGGCAATCAGCCCCAGCATTTT
TRBD1 | NA | TRBJ1-2 | TRBV5-5 | CASSMQAGGANYGYTF | TGTGCCAGCAGCATGCAAGCAGGGGGAGCTAACTATGGCTACACCTTC
NA | once | TRBJ1-5 | TRBV7-6 | CASSLSGDSNQPQHF | TGTGCCAGCAGCTTATCAGGGGATAGCAATCAGCCCCAGCATTTT
TRBD1 | NA | TRBJ2-3 | TRBV5-1 | CATRRDRGHDTQYF | TGCGCCACTCGCCGGGACAGGGGGCACGATACGCAGTATTTT
TRBD1 | NA | TRBJ2-1 | TRBV13 | CASSTRDRGWVYNEQFF | TGTGCCAGCAGCACCCGGGACAGGGGGTGGGTCTACAATGAGCAGTTCTTC
TRBD1 | once | TRBJ1-2 | TRBV30 | CAWSVHGQGWSGSGYTF | TGTGCCTGGAGTGTCCACGGACAGGGTTGGTCTGGGAGCGGCTACACCTTC
NA | once | TRBJ1-5 | TRBV28 | CASKRVRLWDSNQPQHF | TGTGCCAGCAAGCGAGTCCGACTATGGGATAGCAATCAGCCCCAGCATTTT
TRBD1 | NA | TRBJ2-1 | TRBV3-1/TRBV3-2 | CASSQARGPGYNEQFF | TGTGCCAGCAGCCAAGCTAGGGGGCCGGGGTACAATGAGCAGTTCTTC
TRBD2 | NA | TRBJ2-5 | TRBV2 | CASRSRLAGTETQYF | TGTGCCAGCAGGTCCAGACTAGCGGGTACGGAGACCCAGTACTTC
TRBD1 | NA | TRBJ2-7 | TRBV5-1 | CASSLGAGGANEQYF | TGCGCCAGCAGCTTGGGGGCAGGGGGCGCGAACGAGCAGTACTTC
TRBD1 | NA | TRBJ2-2 | TRBV5-1 | CASSRDRNTGELFF | TGCGCCAGCAGCCGGGACAGGAACACCGGGGAGCTGTTTTTT
NA | NA | TRBJ2-1 | TRBV11-2 | CASSLESSPYNEQFF | TGTGCCAGCAGCTTGGAGAGCAGCCCCTACAATGAGCAGTTCTTC
TRBD2 | few | TRBJ2-7 | TRBV5-4 | CASSVGGGTHEQYF | TGTGCCAGCAGCGTCGGGGGGGGTACCCATGAGCAGTACTTC
TRBD1 | NA | TRBJ2-6 | TRBV10-3 | CAITRGRGPAGANVLTF | TGTGCCATCACCCGGGGCAGGGGGCCGGCTGGGGCCAACGTCCTGACTTTC
NA | NA | TRBJ1-2 | TRBV5-1 | CASSLTGKDYGYTF | TGCGCCAGCAGCTTGACAGGGAAAGACTATGGCTACACCTTC
NA | NA | TRBJ2-1 | TRBV12-3/TRBV12-4 | CASSPRRANEQFF | TGTGCCAGCAGCCCGAGGCGGGCAAATGAGCAGTTCTTC
TRBD1 | NA | TRBJ1-4 | TRBV2 | CASSGGTGRDNEKLFF | TGTGCCAGCAGTGGCGGGACAGGGAGGGATAATGAAAAACTGTTTTTT
NA | NA | TRBJ2-7 | TRBV5-5 | CASSWGRARYEQYF | TGTGCCAGCAGCTGGGGGCGAGCGAGGTACGAGCAGTACTTC
NA | NA | TRBJ1-2 | TRBV5-4 | CASSTRWGYTF | TGTGCCAGCAGCACCCGGTGGGGCTACACCTTC
NA | many | TRBJ2-7 | TRBV7-9 | CASSRLGYEQYF | TGTGCCAGCAGCCGACTAGGATACGAGCAGTACTTC